The 13 T cell receptor beta chains presented below share a single source sample, sequenced in a study of monozygotic twins with inflammatory bowel disease. From its re-call of the 5' RACE reads, TCRdb lists each CDR3 protein once, without DNA. The sample has more than 300,000 distinct CDR3 sequences, and its top ten clones hold roughly 5.3%. Sequencing was performed on blood. The receptors were sampled from a human donor with ulcerative colitis or Crohn's disease, or a healthy co-twin of an affected twin (not recorded which).

The chain employs TRBV6-6 and TRBJ1-2; the TCRdb call, TRBD1, lacks DNA for checking. Germline values: CDR1 MNHNY, CDR2 SVGAGI (reference sequence). The CDR3 consists of 14 residues. CDR3 protein: CASRYRGEVTGYTF.

V and J are TRBV19 and TRBJ1-5; absent DNA, TCRdb's TRBD1 call cannot be checked. This CDR3 spans 16 amino acids. CDR1 LNHDA and CDR2 SQIVND come from the germline V gene (reference sequence). The CDR3 sequence is CASSIRGQGGNQPQHF.

This chain joins TRBV6-2 or TRBV6-3 and TRBJ2-7; without DNA, the TCRdb call of TRBD2 cannot be checked. The CDR3 length is 15 residues. CDR1 is MNHEY and CDR2 is SVGEGT in the germline V gene. This chain's CDR3 is CASRITSAPSYEQYF.

The chain is built from TRBV27 and TRBJ2-5. Per germline, CDR1 MNHEY and CDR2 SMNVEV (reference sequence). The length of the CDR3 is 14 residues. The CDR3 reads CASSPDTVPETQYF.

This CDR3 is CASTAGTGAEKLFF. The J gene is TRBJ1-4, the V gene TRBV4-2; TCRdb lists TRBD1, though no DNA is available to test this call. The CDR3 is 14 amino acids. Germline CDR1 and CDR2: LGHNA and YNFKEQ.

This chain joins TRBV28 and TRBJ2-6; TCRdb names TRBD1, which stays unverified in the absence of DNA. Germline V gene sequence: CDR1 MDHEN, CDR2 SYDVKM. The length of the CDR3 is 16 residues. The CDR3 loop reads CASTRWRNSGANVLTF.

The V call is TRBV11-2, the J call TRBJ1-5. Germline values: CDR1 SGHAT, CDR2 FQNNGV. CDR3 length: 13 amino acids. The CDR3 loop reads CASSFQANQPQHF.

The chain recombines TRBV11-2 with TRBJ2-7; TCRdb calls TRBD1, which cannot be checked without DNA. Germline CDR1 is SGHAT and CDR2 is FQNNGV. CDR3 length: 12 amino acids. This CDR3 reads CASGEGAYEQYF. Full variable domain (outside the CDR3, taken from reference TRBV11-2 and TRBJ2-7): EAGVAQSPRYKIIEKRQSVAFWCNPISGHATLYWYQQILGQGPKLLIQFQNNGVVDDSQLPKDRFSAERLKGVDSTLKIQPAKLEDSAVYLCASGEGAYEQYFGPGTRLTVT.

V and J are TRBV5-1 and TRBJ2-2. Looked up from germline, CDR1 is SGHRS and CDR2 is YFSETQ. This CDR3 has 15 residues. The CDR3 loop reads CASSTAGTQTGELFF.

V and J are TRBV5-1 and TRBJ2-7. This CDR3 spans 15 amino acids. Germline-derived CDR1 and CDR2 are SGHRS and YFSETQ. The CDR3: CASSLVDQGRHEQYF.

The V and J genes are TRBV3-1 and TRBJ1-6. The CDR3 consists of 12 residues. Germline V gene lookup returns CDR1 LGHDT and CDR2 YNNKEL (reference sequence). The CDR3 sequence: CASSRNNSPLHF.

The chain has TRBV14 and TRBJ1-1; TCRdb's assignment of TRBD1 cannot be checked, as there is no DNA. CDR1 is SGHDN and CDR2 is FVKESK in the germline V gene. The CDR3 sequence is 15 residues long. The chain's CDR3 is CASSLQGGTNTEAFF.

The chain couples TRBV29-1 to TRBJ2-7; TCRdb outputs TRBD1, but without DNA this stays unchecked. Germline CDR1 and CDR2: SQVTM and ANQGSEA. This CDR3 region has 13 residues. CDR3 protein: CSVRIDRNYEQYF.